This T cell receptor (beta chain) was observed in a study of blood T cell repertoires in COVID-19. The wider study: Acute-phase and convalescent COVID-19 samples originated in the United States, Italy and Spain. From T cells, B-cell-depleted T cells, or PBMCs came the material, which was cDNA or gDNA.

This clone has a handful of counts. Per the germline V gene, CDR1 is LNHDA and CDR2 is SQIVND (reference sequence). V gave up 6 bases and J gave up 1 base, with 12 bases separating them. The CDR3 contains 14 residues. Original methodology: Reference gene primer amplification in the assay estimated nucleated cell counts. Method: immunoSEQ multiplex PCR; TCRdb's copy keeps in-frame clones and lacks some. The V and J calls and clone size come from that table; D and trimming were worked out from the DNA. The sample has around 300,000 clones; 65% to 90% are singletons. Sequenced: peripheral blood. The rearrangement uses TRBV19 and TRBJ1-1; tentative D call: TRBD1 (6 bases). The sequence was obtained from a human donor in a cohort sampled during active COVID-19. The CDR3 loop is CASRPGHPNTEAFF. The CDR3 bases are TGTGCCAGTAGGCCGGGACACCCGAACACTGAAGCTTTCTTT. The variable domain in full, completed from reference TRBV19 and TRBJ1-1, reads DGGITQSPKYLFRKEGQNVTLSCEQNLNHDAMYWYRQDPGQGLRLIYYSQIVNDFQKGDIAEGYSVSREKKESFPLTVTSAQKNPTAFYLCASRPGHPNTEAFFGQGTRLTVV.